Listed below are T cell receptor beta chains from one sample, sequenced in a study of CD4+ T cells in melanoma. Profiling relied on immunoSEQ multiplex PCR, and the TCRdb table lists in-frame clones only, not all of them. The table lists over 100,000 clones, approximately 90% of them singletons, with 3.3% in the top ten. What was sequenced was peripheral blood. The receptors shown here come from a human donor with melanoma. Both conserved end residues are trimmed from each CDR3. A clone size is listed for some rows: how often the clone was seen (once, few, many), or a class if it is expanded.

CDR3,V,size,J
ASSQESGLVDTDTQY,TRBV4-2,.,TRBJ2-3
ASSPWTSGAADTQY,TRBV4-2,once,TRBJ2-3
ASSLQVGVISPLH,TRBV7-9,.,TRBJ1-6
ASSLVSGGKETQY,TRBV5-1,.,TRBJ2-5
AGTGGGEQY,TRBV30,.,TRBJ2-7
ASSLENSETQY,TRBV5-1,.,TRBJ2-5
ASSPLTGQGHGEQF,TRBV7-8,.,TRBJ2-1
ASSYGTSGANVLT,TRBV13,.,TRBJ2-6
ASRPGGGSNQPQH,TRBV4-1,.,TRBJ1-5
ASSPLSAKETQY,TRBV18,.,TRBJ2-5
ASSLGTGTEAF,TRBV5-4,.,TRBJ1-1
ASSQLLGVSATNEKLF,TRBV16,.,TRBJ1-4
ASSWTGTEYNYGYT,TRBV5-6,.,TRBJ1-2
ASSHATSGVDEQY,TRBV4-3,.,TRBJ2-7
ASSSYRDTSGQDEQY,TRBV7-9,.,TRBJ2-7
ASTQGQNLANVLT,TRBV6-5,few,TRBJ2-6
ASSTASGGLTDTQY,TRBV5-4,few,TRBJ2-3
ASSPPGQVQGEQF,TRBV11-2,.,TRBJ2-1
ASKWDEQF,TRBV6-1,.,TRBJ2-1
ASSRLATNEKLF,TRBV7-9,.,TRBJ1-4
ASSLLGLATGELF,TRBV5-4,.,TRBJ2-2
ASSFRRGGGDTGELF,TRBV7-9,.,TRBJ2-2
ASSYSTEDEQF,TRBV6-6,once,TRBJ2-1
ASSELGRSLTDTQY,TRBV25-1,.,TRBJ2-3